These T cell receptor beta chains were read from a single sample in a study of T cells after yellow fever vaccination. TCRdb ran MiXCR on the 5' RACE reads and lists one entry per CDR3 protein. The table records approximately 250,000 distinct CDR3 sequences, 5.5% to 8.5% of them present only once. The specimen was CD4+ T cells sorted from PBMCs, collected on the day of the yellow fever booster vaccination. These receptors originate from a man aged 30-40 years who received the YFV17D yellow fever vaccine. Each CDR3 is given with its conserved first and last residue. The order of the fields is D gene, clone size, V gene, J gene, CDR3 protein, CDR3 DNA. A D gene is named only where the DNA matches it firmly. Not all rows give a size; the values are once, few, many and, for expanded clones, a class.

NA	many	TRBV9	TRBJ2-3	CASSAVAGTDTQYF	TGTGCCAGCAGCGCCGTGGCTGGCACAGATACGCAGTATTTT
TRBD1	NA	TRBV5-1	TRBJ1-3	CASSLELQGAGGNTIYF	TGCGCCAGCAGCTTGGAACTTCAGGGGGCTGGTGGAAACACCATATATTTT
NA	many	TRBV7-2	TRBJ1-1	CASSLATGRNTEAFF	TGTGCCAGCAGCTTAGCAACAGGGAGGAACACTGAAGCTTTCTTT
NA	many	TRBV3-1	TRBJ2-5	CASSRKRGRDQETQYF	TGTGCCAGCAGCAGGAAGAGGGGCAGAGATCAAGAGACCCAGTACTTC
NA	NA	TRBV6-6	TRBJ1-2	CAGRGLDYGYTF	TGTGCCGGGCGGGGGCTGGACTATGGCTACACCTTC
NA	many	TRBV10-3	TRBJ2-3	CAITPEATDTQYF	TGTGCCATCACCCCCGAGGCCACAGATACGCAGTATTTT
TRBD1	many	TRBV4-3	TRBJ2-6	CASSQEQGNVLTF	TGCGCCAGCAGCCAAGAACAGGGGAACGTCCTGACTTTC
NA	many	TRBV7-2	TRBJ2-1	CASSPLDLYSYNEQFF	TGTGCCAGCAGCCCCCTGGACTTATACTCCTACAATGAGCAGTTCTTC
NA	many	TRBV5-6	TRBJ1-1	CASSLVTNTEAFF	TGTGCCAGCAGCTTAGTGACGAACACTGAAGCTTTCTTT
NA	many	TRBV21-1	TRBJ2-5	CASSRHRRPETQYF	TGTGCCAGCAGCAGGCACAGACGACCGGAGACCCAGTACTTC
NA	few	TRBV5-6	TRBJ2-1	CASSPGWGRGEQFF	TGTGCCAGCAGCCCTGGTTGGGGCAGAGGTGAGCAGTTCTTC
NA	many	TRBV19	TRBJ2-1	CASSIVGGLTYEQFF	TGTGCCAGTAGTATTGTCGGAGGCCTTACGTATGAGCAGTTCTTC
TRBD2	many	TRBV5-1	TRBJ2-1	CASSFGSGLLYNEQFF	TGCGCCAGCAGCTTCGGTAGCGGGCTGCTCTACAATGAGCAGTTCTTC
TRBD1	few	TRBV7-2	TRBJ2-7	CASSPRGQGPADYEQYF	TGTGCCAGCAGCCCTAGGGGACAGGGCCCCGCGGATTACGAGCAGTACTTC
NA	NA	TRBV20-1	TRBJ2-7	CSASQQFYEKYF	TGCAGTGCTAGTCAACAGTTCTACGAGAAGTACTTC
NA	many	TRBV12-3/TRBV12-4	TRBJ2-5	CATAVGGGRGTQYF	TGTGCCACCGCTGTTGGGGGCGGGAGAGGGACCCAGTACTTC
NA	many	TRBV4-3	TRBJ2-3	CASSQESPPGHTTQYF	TGCGCCAGCAGCCAAGAATCTCCTCCGGGACATACTACGCAGTATTTT
TRBD2	many	TRBV20-1	TRBJ2-3	CSAYGLAGTTDTQYF	TGCAGTGCTTACGGACTAGCGGGGACCACAGATACGCAGTATTTT
TRBD2	many	TRBV5-6	TRBJ2-2	CASRRLAGVAGELFF	TGTGCCAGCAGAAGACTAGCGGGAGTGGCCGGGGAGCTGTTTTTT
TRBD2	NA	TRBV20-1	TRBJ2-1	CSATTDSGIRNEQFF	TGCAGTGCTACCACGGATAGCGGGATTAGGAATGAGCAGTTCTTC
NA	few	TRBV6-2/TRBV6-3	TRBJ2-7	CASSYLDGTYEQYF	TGTGCCAGCAGTTATCTGGACGGTACCTACGAGCAGTACTTC
NA	NA	TRBV5-6	TRBJ2-2	CASSFPGTAVNTGELFF	TGTGCCAGCAGCTTTCCCGGGACCGCGGTCAACACCGGGGAGCTGTTTTTT
NA	many	TRBV6-5	TRBJ2-6	CASSYRGSGANVLTF	TGTGCCAGCAGTTATAGAGGCTCTGGGGCCAACGTCCTGACTTTC
NA	NA	TRBV7-6	TRBJ1-1	CASSLAETERAFF	TGTGCCAGCAGCTTAGCGGAGACCGAGCGGGCTTTCTTT
NA	NA	TRBV19	TRBJ2-3	CASSPSGTYRADTQYF	TGTGCCAGTAGTCCCTCCGGGACCTACCGGGCAGATACGCAGTATTTT
NA	few	TRBV7-2	TRBJ2-7	CASSPRTLQGSEQYF	TGTGCCAGCAGCCCGAGGACCTTACAGGGATCCGAGCAGTACTTC
NA	many	TRBV28	TRBJ2-2	CASSLRGARELFF	TGTGCCAGCAGTTTAAGGGGGGCTAGGGAGCTGTTTTTT
TRBD2	NA	TRBV5-1	TRBJ2-1	CASSQTSGGWGQFF	TGCGCCAGCAGCCAAACTAGCGGGGGATGGGGGCAGTTCTTC
TRBD2	many	TRBV20-1	TRBJ2-3	CSATSGRGTDTQYF	TGCAGTGCTACGAGCGGGAGAGGAACAGATACGCAGTATTTT
TRBD1	many	TRBV5-6	TRBJ2-5	CASSTDRGETQYF	TGTGCCAGCAGCACGGACAGGGGAGAGACCCAGTACTTC
NA	few	TRBV7-8	TRBJ2-3	CASSLFRAGTDTQYF	TGTGCCAGCAGCTTATTCCGGGCCGGCACAGATACGCAGTATTTT
NA	NA	TRBV7-2	TRBJ2-3	CASSPQDADTQYF	TGTGCCAGCAGCCCACAAGATGCAGATACGCAGTATTTT
NA	few	TRBV7-2	TRBJ2-3	CASSATGPRKNTQYF	TGTGCCAGCAGCGCAACGGGACCGAGAAAGAATACGCAGTATTTT
NA	NA	TRBV20-1	TRBJ1-1	CSALFNRVGTEAFF	TGCAGTGCTCTTTTTAACAGGGTTGGCACTGAAGCTTTCTTT
NA	many	TRBV14	TRBJ2-1	CASSQARSSEQFF	TGTGCCAGCAGCCAAGCCAGGAGCAGTGAGCAGTTCTTC
NA	many	TRBV28	TRBJ2-7	CASSLLTRVSYEQYF	TGTGCCAGCAGTTTATTAACCCGGGTCTCCTACGAGCAGTACTTC
NA	few	TRBV21-1	TRBJ2-7	CASSKVRTGGGHEQYF	TGTGCCAGCAGCAAAGTTCGGACAGGGGGTGGGCACGAGCAGTACTTC
NA	NA	TRBV5-4	TRBJ2-1	CASSTATATKRHNEQFF	TGTGCCAGCAGCACGGCGACAGCCACCAAGCGGCACAATGAGCAGTTCTTC
NA	many	TRBV20-1	TRBJ2-3	CSARPMTARDTQYF	TGCAGTGCTAGACCGATGACAGCGAGGGACACGCAGTATTTT
NA	many	TRBV7-2	TRBJ2-1	CASSKGGRNEQFF	TGTGCCAGCAGCAAGGGAGGAAGGAATGAGCAGTTCTTC
TRBD1	few	TRBV5-4	TRBJ2-6	CASSPGTGPSGANVLTF	TGTGCCAGCAGCCCCGGGACAGGGCCCTCTGGGGCCAACGTCCTGACTTTC
TRBD1	NA	TRBV6-1	TRBJ2-3	CASSDRGSTDTQYF	TGTGCCAGCAGTGACAGGGGGAGCACAGATACGCAGTATTTT
NA	few	TRBV18	TRBJ2-7	CASSPPARKEEQYF	TGTGCCAGCTCACCACCGGCAAGGAAGGAAGAGCAGTACTTC
NA	many	TRBV7-6	TRBJ2-7	CASSLSSQSSYEQYF	TGTGCCAGCAGCTTAAGCAGCCAGAGCTCCTACGAGCAGTACTTC
NA	NA	TRBV7-2	TRBJ2-2	CASSLGLLAGELFF	TGTGCCAGCAGCTTAGGACTACTGGCCGGGGAGCTGTTTTTT
TRBD2	NA	TRBV6-1	TRBJ2-3	CASIDGGRAYTQYF	TGTGCCAGCATCGACGGGGGGAGGGCCTATACGCAGTATTTT
TRBD2	few	TRBV7-2	TRBJ2-7	CASSFGLARSSYEQYF	TGTGCCAGCAGCTTTGGACTAGCACGGAGCTCCTACGAGCAGTACTTC
NA	NA	TRBV30	TRBJ2-7	CAWSVSLYEQYF	TGTGCCTGGAGTGTTTCTCTCTACGAGCAGTACTTC
TRBD1	once	TRBV6-5	TRBJ1-2	CASSYRDRGKYGYTF	TGTGCCAGCAGTTATCGGGACAGGGGAAAGTATGGCTACACCTTC